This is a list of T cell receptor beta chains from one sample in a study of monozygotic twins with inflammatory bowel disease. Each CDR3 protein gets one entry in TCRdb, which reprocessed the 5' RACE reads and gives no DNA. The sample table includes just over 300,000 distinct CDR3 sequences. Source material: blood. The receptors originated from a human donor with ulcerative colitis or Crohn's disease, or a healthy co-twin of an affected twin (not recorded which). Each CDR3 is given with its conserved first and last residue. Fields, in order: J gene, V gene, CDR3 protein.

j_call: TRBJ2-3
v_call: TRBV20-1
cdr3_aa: CSAANPTGNTDTQYF

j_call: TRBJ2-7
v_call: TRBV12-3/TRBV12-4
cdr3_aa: CASTQEGATPYEQYF

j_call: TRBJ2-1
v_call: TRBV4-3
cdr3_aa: CASSQGSSGGAVEQFF

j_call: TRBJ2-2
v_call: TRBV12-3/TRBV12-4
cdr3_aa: CASTKLATNTGELFF

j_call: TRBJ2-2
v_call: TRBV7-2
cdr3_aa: CASTTSGGAIGELFF

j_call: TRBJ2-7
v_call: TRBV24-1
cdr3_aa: CATSDNRGEGHEQYF

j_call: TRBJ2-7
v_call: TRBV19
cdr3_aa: CAAQKSPGGPFEQYF

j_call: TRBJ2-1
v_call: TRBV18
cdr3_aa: CASSPRLVAGPTTYNEQFF

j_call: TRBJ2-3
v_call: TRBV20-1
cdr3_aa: CSVLAGASDTQYF

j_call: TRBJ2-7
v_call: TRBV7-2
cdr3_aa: CASSLARLAGPYEQYF

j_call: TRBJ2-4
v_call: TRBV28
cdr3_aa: CASSFDPQAKNIQYF

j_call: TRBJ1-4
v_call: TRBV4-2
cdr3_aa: CASSQGQGYPATNEKLFF

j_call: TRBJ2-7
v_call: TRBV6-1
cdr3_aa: CASRETSGRTYEQYF

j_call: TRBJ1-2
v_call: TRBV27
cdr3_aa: CASSLSGGYGYTF

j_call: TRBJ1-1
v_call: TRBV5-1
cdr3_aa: CASSLEATEAFF

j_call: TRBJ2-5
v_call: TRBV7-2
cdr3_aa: CASSLAWGRRETQYF

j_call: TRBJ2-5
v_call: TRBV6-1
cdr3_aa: CASRTALGGETQYF

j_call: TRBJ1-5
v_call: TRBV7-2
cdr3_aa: CASSPTGSPNQPQHF

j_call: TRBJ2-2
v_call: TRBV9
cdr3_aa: CASSGRGQGLRTGELFF

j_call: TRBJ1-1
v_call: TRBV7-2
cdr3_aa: CASFHIGLTEAFF

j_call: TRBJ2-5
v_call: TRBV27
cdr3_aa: CASSSGRGEYF

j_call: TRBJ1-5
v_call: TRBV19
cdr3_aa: CASSFRTGWRTF

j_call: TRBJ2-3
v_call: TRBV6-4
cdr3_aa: CASSLGGHTDTQYF

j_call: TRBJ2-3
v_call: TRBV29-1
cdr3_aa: CSAQLAGGLTTQYF

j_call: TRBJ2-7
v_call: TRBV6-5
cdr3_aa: CASSYPHSYEQYF

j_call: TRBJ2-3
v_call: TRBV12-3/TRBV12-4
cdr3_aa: CASSFRSGGIPDTQYF

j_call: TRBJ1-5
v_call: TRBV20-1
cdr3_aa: CSARDWSAGGQPQHF

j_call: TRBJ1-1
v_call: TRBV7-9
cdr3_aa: CASSLTTTILGTEAFF

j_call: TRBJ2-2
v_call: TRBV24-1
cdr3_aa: CATSDWTDTGELFF

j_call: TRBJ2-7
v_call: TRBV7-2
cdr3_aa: CASSSETGGYEQYF

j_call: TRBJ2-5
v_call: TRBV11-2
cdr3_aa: CASSLEGGRGETQYF

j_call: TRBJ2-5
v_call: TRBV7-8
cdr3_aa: CASSLAWQLETQYF

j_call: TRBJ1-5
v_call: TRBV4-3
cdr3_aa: CASSQDLVSSPQHF

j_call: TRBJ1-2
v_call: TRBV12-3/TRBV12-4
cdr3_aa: CASSLDYNRGYTF

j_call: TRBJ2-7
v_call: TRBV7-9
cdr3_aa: CASSLAWSYEQYF

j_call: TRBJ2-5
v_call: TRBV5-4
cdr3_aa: CASSPRRGGQETQYF

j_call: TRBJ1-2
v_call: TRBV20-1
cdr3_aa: CSALSGTGAGHGYTF

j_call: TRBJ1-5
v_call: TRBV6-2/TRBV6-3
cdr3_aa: CASNGGRDQPQHF

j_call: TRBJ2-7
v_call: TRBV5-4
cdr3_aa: CASSPGLNLPEQYF

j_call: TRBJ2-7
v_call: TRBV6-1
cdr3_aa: CASSTTGAFNEQYF

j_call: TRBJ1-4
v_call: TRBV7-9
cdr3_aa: CASSLAGGREKLFF

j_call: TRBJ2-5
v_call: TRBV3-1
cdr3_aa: CASSQSSGGILVETQYF

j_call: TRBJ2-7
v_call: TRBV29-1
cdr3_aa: CSVDNRGGNEQYF

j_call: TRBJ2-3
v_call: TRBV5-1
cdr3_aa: CASSLAPGGTDTQYF

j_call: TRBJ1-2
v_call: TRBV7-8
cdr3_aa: CASSNEGWGYGYTF

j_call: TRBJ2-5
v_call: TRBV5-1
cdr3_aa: CASSLGTLQETQYF

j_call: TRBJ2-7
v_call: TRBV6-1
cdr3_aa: CASSDGSGRVGEQYF

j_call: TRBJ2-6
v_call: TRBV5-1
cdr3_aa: CASSNTGAGANVLTF

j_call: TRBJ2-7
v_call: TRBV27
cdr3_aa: CASSATVAYEQYF

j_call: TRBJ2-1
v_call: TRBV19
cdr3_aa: CASSISDNEQFF

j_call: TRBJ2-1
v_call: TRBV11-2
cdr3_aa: CASRRPGGYSEQFF

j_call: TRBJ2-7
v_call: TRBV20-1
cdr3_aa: CSASPLDRVSYEQYF

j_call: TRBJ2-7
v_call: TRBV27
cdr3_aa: CASSSAGTPSYEQYF

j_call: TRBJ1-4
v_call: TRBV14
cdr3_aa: CASGRLGGTNEKLFF